The 7 T cell receptor beta chains in this list originate from one sample, sequenced in a study of vaccination effects on CD4 cells after COVID-19. Data came from immunoSEQ multiplex PCR; TCRdb stores just in-frame clones and leaves some out. This sample has 15,000 to 20,000 clones, with about 75% found just once. Sequencing in the ViraFEST assay came after antigen-specific CD4+ T cells had been expanded with viral peptide pools, which were used to stimulate PBMC. Culturing for approximately 10 days preceded CD4+ T cell isolation. Subjects were given two BNT162b2 or mRNA-1273 vaccine doses. Antigens for these TCRs are unknown. The sequences come from CD4+ T cells from PBMCs cultured with HCoV-NL63 spike peptides, collected after COVID-19 vaccination. These receptors came from a human donor who received a COVID-19 vaccine.

This rearrangement joins TRBV19 to TRBJ1-2; no clear D. CDR3 length: 13 amino acids. The V end lost 3 bases, the J end lost 8 bases, and 13 bases lay between the germline ends. Per germline, CDR1 LNHDA and CDR2 SQIVND (reference sequence). The CDR3 protein is CASSIGRSVGYTF. CDR3 in DNA: TGTGCCAGTAGTATCGGAAGAAGCGTCGGCTACACCTTC. Full variable domain (outside the CDR3, taken from reference TRBV19 and TRBJ1-2): DGGITQSPKYLFRKEGQNVTLSCEQNLNHDAMYWYRQDPGQGLRLIYYSQIVNDFQKGDIAEGYSVSREKKESFPLTVTSAQKNPTAFYLCASSIGRSVGYTFGSGTRLTVV.

This chain connects TRBV7-9 to TRBJ2-3; D gene unclear. V gave up 5 bases and J gave up 0 bases, with 12 bases separating them. Germline-derived CDR1 and CDR2 are SEHNR and FQNEAQ (reference sequence). The CDR3 covers 15 residues. CDR3: CASSPELASTDTQYF. Written as DNA, the CDR3 is TGTGCCAGCAGCCCTGAGTTGGCTAGCACAGATACGCAGTATTTT.

J is TRBJ1-2 and V is TRBV2; 7 nucleotides line up with TRBD1. Germline values: CDR1 SNHLY, CDR2 FYNNEI. The CDR3 extends over 16 amino acids. V trimming: 0 bases; J trimming: 4 bases; junction bases outside the gene matches: 8. In DNA, the CDR3 is TGTGCCAGCAGTGAAGCGCTGGCAGGGGGATTCTATGGCTACACCTTC. Its protein is CASSEALAGGFYGYTF.

The chain is built from TRBV12-3 or TRBV12-4 and TRBJ1-2; 9 positions match TRBD1. This CDR3 comprises 13 residues. Trimming took 5 bases from V and 5 from J; bases not matched to a gene: 3. The CDR3 reads CASSPDRGYGYTF. The DNA of the CDR3 is TGTGCCAGCAGTCCGGACAGGGGTTATGGCTACACCTTC.

The chain carries TRBV5-6 and TRBJ1-2; 7 bases are a match to TRBD1. With 4 bases clipped from V and 4 bases from J, the junction kept 10 bases outside the gene matches. Looked up from germline, CDR1 is SGHDT and CDR2 is YYEEEE. This CDR3 spans 15 amino acids. The CDR3, as DNA: TGTGCCAGCAGCCCGACCGGACAGGCTTCCTATGGCTACACCTTC. It codes for CASSPTGQASYGYTF.

A few counts support this clone. The chain carries TRBV11-2 and TRBJ2-7; 7 nucleotides agree with TRBD2. Germline CDR1 SGHAT, CDR2 FQNNGV. The V and J ends lost 5 bases and 1 base, in that order; junction bases with no gene match: 14. The CDR3 is 17 amino acids. The CDR3, as DNA: TGTGCCAGCAGCCCCCTTCAGGGAGGGCGGCCATCCTACGAGCAGTACTTC. Translation gives CASSPLQGGRPSYEQYF.

CDR3 sequence: CASSRAEADTQYF. CDR3 coding DNA: TGTGCCAGCAGCCGGGCCGAGGCAGATACGCAGTATTTT. The chain uses TRBV5-5 and TRBJ2-3; D gene uncertain. The V end was cut by 4 bases, the J end by 4 bases, with 10 bases between. CDR1 and CDR2 from the germline V gene are SGHKS and YYEKEE (reference sequence). This CDR3 is 13 amino acids long.